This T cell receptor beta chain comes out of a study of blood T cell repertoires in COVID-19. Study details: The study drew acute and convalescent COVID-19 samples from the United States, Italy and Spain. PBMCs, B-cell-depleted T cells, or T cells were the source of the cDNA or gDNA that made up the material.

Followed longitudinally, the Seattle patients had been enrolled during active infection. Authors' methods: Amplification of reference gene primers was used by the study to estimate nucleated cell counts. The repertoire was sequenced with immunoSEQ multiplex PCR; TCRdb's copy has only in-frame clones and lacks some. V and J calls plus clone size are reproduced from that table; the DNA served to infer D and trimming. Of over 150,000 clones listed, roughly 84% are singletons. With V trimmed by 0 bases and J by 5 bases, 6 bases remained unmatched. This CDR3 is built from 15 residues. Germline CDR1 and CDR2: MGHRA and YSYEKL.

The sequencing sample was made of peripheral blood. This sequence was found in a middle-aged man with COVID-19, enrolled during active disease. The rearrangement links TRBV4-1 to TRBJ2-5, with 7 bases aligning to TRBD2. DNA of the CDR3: TGCGCCAGCAGCCAAGATTCGGGGGGAGTTGAGACCCAGTACTTC. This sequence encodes CASSQDSGGVETQYF.